This is a list of T cell receptor beta chains from one sample in a study of CD8+CD57+ T cells in acquired aplastic anemia. Using its own MiXCR run on the reads, TCRdb lists one record per CDR3 protein. Seen here are about 120,000 distinct CDR3 sequences, 58% observed once, and the top ten hold 25% to 30%. The source material was sorted CD4+, CD8+, or CD8+CD57+ T cells (not recorded which) from PBMCs. The receptor set was obtained from a human donor with aplastic anemia. Each CDR3 is given with its conserved first and last residue. Fields, in order: J gene, D gene, V gene, clone size, CDR3 length, CDR3 protein, CDR3 DNA. A D gene is named only where the DNA matches it firmly. Size values are once, few and many counts, or a class for expanded clones, and some rows have none.

>TRBJ1-5|NA|TRBV29-1|once|16
CSVGWGGGASNQPQHF
TGCAGCGTAGGCTGGGGTGGGGGAGCCAGCAATCAGCCCCAGCATTTT
>TRBJ2-7|TRBD2|TRBV29-1|NA|14
CSVLRTSTPYEQYF
TGCAGCGTCCTCAGGACTAGCACACCCTACGAGCAGTACTTC
>TRBJ2-1|NA|TRBV9|many|15
CASSVDMGSYNEQFF
TGTGCCAGCAGCGTAGATATGGGTTCCTACAATGAGCAGTTCTTC
>TRBJ2-4|TRBD2|TRBV5-3|NA|16
CASAELAGGSKNIQYF
TGCGCCAGCGCCGAACTAGCGGGCGGGTCCAAAAACATTCAGTACTTC
>TRBJ2-5|TRBD2|TRBV7-7|NA|15
CTSSPLAGGQETQYF
TGTACCAGCAGCCCTCTAGCGGGAGGCCAAGAGACCCAGTACTTC
>TRBJ2-7|NA|TRBV6-1|NA|12
CASRGVGYEQYF
TGTGCCAGCAGGGGTGTTGGCTACGAGCAGTACTTC
>TRBJ1-1|NA|TRBV12-3/TRBV12-4|many|16
CASPTQGARGGTEAFF
TGTGCCAGCCCTACCCAAGGGGCTCGAGGGGGCACTGAAGCTTTCTTT
>TRBJ2-7|NA|TRBV5-5|NA|14
CASSLGGAPYEQYF
TGTGCCAGCAGCTTGGGAGGGGCGCCCTACGAGCAGTACTTC
>TRBJ1-4|NA|TRBV7-9|many|15
CASSLDPGRNEKLFF
TGTGCCAGCAGCTTAGATCCGGGTCGGAATGAAAAACTGTTTTTT
>TRBJ2-7|NA|TRBV7-2|NA|15
CASSLVAGQTYEQYF
TGTGCCAGCAGCTTAGTGGCGGGGCAAACCTACGAGCAGTACTTC
>TRBJ2-5|NA|TRBV12-3/TRBV12-4|few|13
CASSPFRGETQYF
TGTGCCAGCAGTCCCTTCCGGGGAGAGACCCAGTACTTC
>TRBJ1-3|NA|TRBV7-9|NA|13
CASSLPLGNTIYF
TGTGCCAGCAGCTTACCCCTAGGAAACACCATATATTTT
>TRBJ2-7|NA|TRBV10-3|NA|14
CAISTGLGLTEQYF
TGTGCCATCAGTACAGGGCTTGGTCTAACCGAGCAGTACTTC
>TRBJ1-2|NA|TRBV29-1|NA|13
CSVVRLEGNGYTF
TGCAGCGTTGTACGGCTTGAGGGGAATGGCTACACCTTC
>TRBJ1-6|NA|TRBV24-1|NA|13
CATSSGDNSPLHF
TGTGCCACCAGTTCTGGGGATAATTCACCCCTCCACTTT
>TRBJ1-1|NA|TRBV7-9|many|12
CASRWGEDEAFF
TGTGCCAGCAGGTGGGGAGAAGATGAAGCTTTCTTT
>TRBJ1-5|NA|TRBV6-5|NA|14
CASSYSGRDQPQHF
TGTGCCAGCAGTTACTCAGGCAGGGATCAGCCCCAGCATTTT
>TRBJ2-3|NA|TRBV7-7|NA|13
CASSLGPTDTQYF
TGTGCCAGCAGCTTAGGACCCACAGATACGCAGTATTTT
>TRBJ1-5|NA|TRBV10-3|NA|14
CAISESPGDQPQHF
TGTGCCATCAGTGAGTCTCCAGGGGATCAGCCCCAGCATTTT
>TRBJ2-1|TRBD2|TRBV12-3/TRBV12-4|NA|13
CAISGTSGNEQFF
TGTGCCATCTCCGGGACTAGTGGCAATGAGCAGTTCTTC
>TRBJ2-1|NA|TRBV2|NA|14
CASSVGSTYNEQFF
TGTGCCAGCAGCGTAGGTTCGACCTACAATGAGCAGTTCTTC
>TRBJ2-5|TRBD2|TRBV29-1|NA|12
CSSGRAQETQYF
TGCAGCAGCGGGAGGGCCCAAGAGACCCAGTACTTC
>TRBJ2-7|NA|TRBV27|NA|14
CASSLGTLSYEQYF
TGTGCCAGCAGTTTAGGGACGCTATCCTACGAGCAGTACTTC
>TRBJ2-5|TRBD2|TRBV5-4|few|17
CASSPGTSGGPGETQYF
TGTGCCAGCAGCCCAGGGACTAGCGGGGGGCCCGGAGAGACCCAGTACTTC
>TRBJ1-2|NA|TRBV10-3|few|15
CAISESPDGRYGYTF
TGTGCCATCAGTGAGTCGCCCGACGGGCGTTATGGCTACACCTTC
>TRBJ1-1|NA|TRBV24-1|NA|13
CATSVPGTAEAFF
TGTGCCACCAGTGTTCCTGGAACCGCTGAAGCTTTCTTT
>TRBJ2-3|NA|TRBV6-1|NA|13
CASSIARLDTQYF
TGTGCCAGCAGTATCGCCCGACTGGATACGCAGTATTTT
>TRBJ1-1|NA|TRBV20-1|NA|14
CSARGGLVNTEAFF
TGCAGTGCTAGAGGGGGTTTGGTGAACACTGAAGCTTTCTTT
>TRBJ2-1|TRBD1|TRBV15|NA|13
CATGTGSFDEQFF
TGTGCCACCGGGACAGGATCGTTCGATGAGCAGTTCTTC
>TRBJ1-6|NA|TRBV6-1|NA|12
CASRDGDSPLHF
TGTGCTAGCCGGGACGGGGATTCACCCCTCCACTTT
>TRBJ1-6|NA|TRBV5-5|NA|13
CASSSTANSALHF
TGTGCCAGCAGCTCCACAGCTAATTCAGCCCTCCACTTT
>TRBJ2-7|TRBD1|TRBV10-2|NA|12
CATRDRSYEQYF
TGCGCCACCCGGGACAGATCCTACGAGCAGTACTTC
>TRBJ2-7|NA|TRBV27|few|14
CASSLGSGTYEQYF
TGTGCCAGCAGTTTAGGGAGCGGAACCTACGAGCAGTACTTC
>TRBJ1-6|NA|TRBV25-1|NA|15
CASSGARDVYSPLHF
TGTGCCAGCAGTGGGGCGCGGGACGTATATTCACCCCTCCACTTT
>TRBJ2-7|NA|TRBV25-1|NA|13
CASSEQGRYEQYF
TGTGCCAGCAGTGAACAGGGGAGGTACGAGCAGTACTTC
>TRBJ2-5|NA|TRBV2|NA|14
CASSEISNQETQYF
TGTGCCAGCAGTGAAATAAGTAACCAAGAGACCCAGTACTTC
>TRBJ2-7|NA|TRBV7-3|few|14
CASSLQSYSYEQYF
TGTGCCAGCAGCCTCCAGAGTTACTCCTACGAGCAGTACTTC
>TRBJ2-7|NA|TRBV7-9|many|12
CASSTGPYEQYF
TGTGCCAGCAGCACAGGCCCCTACGAGCAGTACTTC
>TRBJ2-7|NA|TRBV12-3/TRBV12-4|NA|14
CASSEDSNSYEQYF
TGTGCCAGCAGTGAAGACAGCAACTCCTACGAGCAGTACTTC
>TRBJ2-7|TRBD1|TRBV11-1|NA|16
CASSSPGTGTFHEQYF
TGTGCCAGCAGCTCCCCCGGGACAGGGACCTTTCACGAGCAGTACTTC
>TRBJ2-5|NA|TRBV15|large|16
CATSTGTWTEQETQYF
TGTGCCACCAGCACGGGCACATGGACAGAGCAAGAGACCCAGTACTTC
>TRBJ2-1|NA|TRBV5-1|many|15
CASSLAGTPYNEQFF
TGCGCCAGCAGCTTGGCGGGGACACCGTACAATGAGCAGTTCTTC
>TRBJ2-7|NA|TRBV7-8|few|11
CASSERYEQYF
TGTGCCAGCAGTGAAAGGTACGAGCAGTACTTC
>TRBJ1-2|TRBD1|TRBV11-1|few|16
CASSYRDRGLGEGYTF
TGTGCCAGCAGCTACCGGGACAGGGGGCTCGGTGAAGGCTACACCTTC
>TRBJ2-7|TRBD2|TRBV7-9|many|14
CASSSSGTPYEQYF
TGTGCCAGCAGTTCTAGCGGCACCCCCTACGAGCAGTACTTC
>TRBJ2-1|TRBD2|TRBV30|few|14
CAWSFLAGHNEQFF
TGTGCCTGGAGTTTTCTAGCGGGACACAATGAGCAGTTCTTC
>TRBJ2-1|NA|TRBV11-2|many|17
CASSFPGQTAGYNEQFF
TGTGCCAGCAGCTTCCCCGGCCAGACAGCTGGATACAATGAGCAGTTCTTC
>TRBJ2-7|NA|TRBV7-9|NA|14
CASSRTTLGGEQYF
TGTGCCAGCAGCCGTACGACCTTGGGGGGCGAGCAGTACTTC
>TRBJ2-5|NA|TRBV10-3|NA|15
CAISATRRGQETQYF
TGTGCCATCAGTGCGACCCGAAGGGGGCAAGAGACCCAGTACTTC
>TRBJ2-4|NA|TRBV27|few|12
CASSRRDNIQYF
TGTGCCAGCAGTCGGAGGGATAACATTCAGTACTTC
>TRBJ1-1|NA|TRBV9|NA|14
CASSGTAQNTEAFF
TGTGCCAGCAGCGGGACAGCTCAAAACACTGAAGCTTTCTTT
>TRBJ1-1|TRBD1|TRBV2|many|13
CASRGAGGHEAFF
TGTGCCAGCAGGGGAGCAGGGGGACATGAAGCTTTCTTT